This entry concerns a single T cell receptor beta chain. Its antigen is not known. The data were obtained in a study of T cell repertoires in cytomegalovirus infection. Study overall: Public TCR beta signature analysis indicated the presence of both CMV infection and matching HLA type.

The CDR3 consists of 16 residues. Germline V CDR1 and CDR2: MGHRA, YSYEKL. V was clipped by 0 bases and J by 3 bases, with 14 bases between them. TCRdb analysed the reads with MiXCR anew, one entry per CDR3 protein. The data hold 600,000 to 800,000 distinct CDR3 sequences, with 24% observed a single time. Study-wide results and limits: Within the response measured ex vivo, HLA-C-restricted CMV-specific TCR beta clonotypes were dominant. Totalled public TCR beta family frequency picked out people who carried CMV plus the relevant HLA.

The clonotype was recovered from a human donor in good health (CMV status not recorded). Some clones in this sample may be carry-over from other donors' samples. This chain links TRBV4-1 with TRBJ1-1; a weak D match, TRBD1 (6 bases). The sample consisted of CD8+ T cells from PBMCs. DNA of the CDR3: TGCGCCAGCAGCCAAGACGATAACAGGGTGGACACTGAAGCTTTCTTT. The encoded protein is CASSQDDNRVDTEAFF.